The 17 T cell receptor beta chains presented below share a single source sample, sequenced in a study of blood T cell repertoires in COVID-19. Repertoires were generated with immunoSEQ multiplex PCR, while TCRdb's copy carries only in-frame clones and drops some. The repertoire consists of over 50,000 clones, with approximately 83% occurring once and the leading ten covering roughly a tenth. The sequencing sample was made of peripheral blood. These receptors were obtained from a human donor in a cohort sampled during active COVID-19.

This clone was seen a single time. The rearrangement uses TRBV28 and TRBJ2-7; TRBD2 agrees at 8 bases. CDR1 and CDR2 from the germline V gene are MDHEN and SYDVKM. This CDR3 contains 14 residues. The ends lost 7 bases at V and 4 bases at J; junction bases unmatched: 9. The CDR3 reads CASIAGGWDYEQYF. The DNA for the CDR3 is TGTGCCAGCATTGCGGGAGGATGGGATTACGAGCAGTACTTC.

The table lists this clone with a few counts. The rearrangement uses TRBV3-1 (or the pseudogene TRBV3-2) and TRBJ1-1; 8 nucleotides match TRBD1. This CDR3 is built from 14 residues. Per the germline V gene, CDR1 is LGHDT and CDR2 is YNNKEL (reference sequence). Germline trimming cut 4 bases from V and 6 bases from J; bases unmatched to any gene: 7. CDR3 DNA sequence: TGTGCCAGCAGCCCGACAGGGGCGTTCGCTGAAGCTTTCTTT. This translates into CASSPTGAFAEAFF.

V is TRBV6-1 and J is TRBJ2-7; TRBD2 aligns across 10 bases. Per the germline V gene, CDR1 is MNHNS and CDR2 is SASEGT. J lost 6 bases, V lost 0 bases, and 5 bases had no gene match. This CDR3 contains 15 residues. For the CDR3, the DNA is TGTGCCAGCAGTGAAGCGGCTAGCGGGAGATTCGAGCAGTACTTC. Protein product: CASSEAASGRFEQYF.

The chain recombines TRBV6-2 or TRBV6-3 with TRBJ1-2; D perhaps matches TRBD1 (5 bases). The V end lost 6 bases, the J end lost 2 bases, and 7 bases lay between the germline ends. CDR3 length: 12 residues. CDR1 and CDR2 from the germline V gene are MNHEY and SVGEGT. CDR3 DNA: TGTGCCAGCAGCGCAGGGAACTATGGCTACACCTTC. This codes for CASSAGNYGYTF.

The rearrangement links TRBV5-4 to TRBJ1-2; the D gene is possibly TRBD1 (6 bases). Germline V CDR1 and CDR2: SGHNT, YYREEE (reference sequence). Trimming left V 4 bases short and J 0 bases short, with 13 bases between. The CDR3 runs to 15 residues. The CDR3 bases are TGTGCCAGCAGCCCCAGGGACATCTCTAACTATGGCTACACCTTC. It yields the protein CASSPRDISNYGYTF.

The chain couples TRBV5-1 to TRBJ2-5; 9 bases align to TRBD1. The germline V gene encodes CDR1 SGHRS and CDR2 YFSETQ. Losses at the gene ends were 4 bases for V and 2 bases for J; bases not matched to a gene: 6. CDR3 length: 15 amino acids. CDR3 DNA sequence: TGCGCCAGCAGCCGGACAGGGGCCTTACAAGAGACCCAGTACTTC. Residues: CASSRTGALQETQYF. Using reference TRBV5-1 and TRBJ2-5 for the parts outside the CDR3, the full variable domain is KAGVTQTPRYLIKTRGQQVTLSCSPISGHRSVSWYQQTPGQGLQFLFEYFSETQRNKGNFPGRFSGRQFSNSRSEMNVSTLELGDSALYLCASSRTGALQETQYFGPGTRLLVL.

This clone was observed many times. The chain joins TRBV19 to TRBJ1-2; tentatively, D is TRBD1 (5 bases). This CDR3 region has 14 residues. Germline V gene data show CDR1 as LNHDA and CDR2 as SQIVND (reference sequence). V lost 8 bases to trimming and J lost 0 bases, with 13 bases between them. CDR3 DNA sequence: TGTGCCAGTCTGGGGGGTTTATCTAACTATGGCTACACCTTC. Its protein product is CASLGGLSNYGYTF.

CDR3 protein: CASSLGQGAMNTEAFF. The CDR3 bases are TGTGCCAGCAGCTTAGGGCAGGGGGCGATGAACACTGAAGCTTTCTTT. The genes are TRBV7-9 and TRBJ1-1, with 8 bases aligning to TRBD1. CDR1 is SEHNR, CDR2 FQNEAQ, per germline (reference sequence). The junction had 4 bases not matched to a gene; V was cut back by 1 base and J by 0 bases. CDR3 length: 16 residues.

The rearrangement uses TRBV6-5 and TRBJ2-7; 11 bases align to TRBD2. There are 15 residues in the CDR3. J was trimmed by 5 bases and V by 5 bases; bases with no gene match: 8. CDR1 and CDR2 (germline): MNHEY, SVGAGI. The CDR3 nucleotides are TGTGCCAGCAGTACGATAGCGGGAGGGCCGAACGAGCAGTACTTC. It codes for CASSTIAGGPNEQYF.

V is TRBV24-1 and J is TRBJ1-2; 7 bases match TRBD1. V lost 4 bases and J lost 8; bases outside the gene matches: 12. The CDR3 loop spans 15 amino acids. Germline lookup yields CDR1 KGHDR and CDR2 SFDVKD. CDR3 nucleotides: TGTGCCACCAGTGACCTCCGGACAGGAGGAGGAGGCTACACCTTC. It is translated as CATSDLRTGGGGYTF.

This rearrangement joins TRBV28 to TRBJ2-3; 8 nucleotides match TRBD2. The CDR3 extends over 15 amino acids. V was clipped by 5 bases and J by 2 bases; unmatched bases: 6. Germline CDR1 is MDHEN and CDR2 is SYDVKM. CDR3 sequence: CASSPRGGFTDTQYF. CDR3 sequence (DNA): TGTGCCAGCAGTCCCCGCGGGGGGTTCACAGATACGCAGTATTTT.

The CDR3 loop reads CASSVAKAGGDNEQFF. CDR3 coding DNA: TGTGCCAGCAGCGTGGCTAAGGCGGGAGGGGACAATGAGCAGTTCTTC. J is TRBJ2-1 and V is TRBV7-2; 9 nucleotides line up with TRBD2. The germline gives CDR1 SGHTA, CDR2 FQGNSA. V trimming: 5 bases; J trimming: 5 bases; junction bases outside the gene matches: 10. CDR3 length: 16 amino acids.

The J gene is TRBJ1-2, the V gene TRBV5-4; no clear D. The CDR3 consists of 12 residues. Germline V gives CDR1 SGHNT, CDR2 YYREEE (reference sequence). V dropped 0 bases and J dropped 10 bases, with 10 bases sitting between them. The CDR3 is CASSLVSFDYTF. The DNA of the CDR3 is TGTGCCAGCAGCTTGGTTAGCTTCGACTACACCTTC.

The V and J genes are TRBV7-9 and TRBJ2-5; D is undetermined. In germline, CDR1 is SEHNR, CDR2 FQNEAQ (reference sequence). CDR3 length: 11 amino acids. With 5 bases removed from V and 2 bases from J, the gap between germline ends came to 3 bases. CDR3 sequence: CASSIQETQYF. CDR3 in DNA: TGTGCCAGCAGCATACAAGAGACCCAGTACTTC.

The chain carries TRBV13 and TRBJ2-7; 7 bases align to TRBD1. This CDR3 has 14 amino acids. Germline CDR1 reads PRHDT; CDR2 reads FYEKMQ (reference sequence). The J segment lost 7 bases and the V segment lost 5 bases, leaving 11 bases of the junction unmatched. This CDR3 reads CASSLQGGQKEQYF. The DNA for the CDR3 is TGTGCCAGCAGCCTTCAAGGGGGCCAAAAAGAGCAGTACTTC.

V gene TRBV5-1 combines with J gene TRBJ2-7; 15 bases align to TRBD2. This CDR3 has 14 amino acids. Germline V CDR1 and CDR2: SGHRS, YFSETQ. V shed 4 bases and J 7 bases; nucleotides not matched to a gene: 3. The CDR3 protein is CASSPGTSGREQYF. The CDR3, as DNA: TGCGCCAGCAGCCCCGGGACTAGCGGGAGGGAGCAGTACTTC.

V and J are TRBV6-4 and TRBJ2-2, with 9 positions matching TRBD2. The V and J ends lost 5 bases and 3 bases, in that order; junction bases with no gene match: 7. Germline V gives CDR1 MRHNA, CDR2 SNTAGT. This CDR3 is 16 amino acids long. CDR3 sequence reads: CASSPSGRRDTGELFF. As DNA, the CDR3 is TGTGCCAGCAGTCCCAGCGGGAGGAGGGACACCGGGGAGCTGTTTTTT.